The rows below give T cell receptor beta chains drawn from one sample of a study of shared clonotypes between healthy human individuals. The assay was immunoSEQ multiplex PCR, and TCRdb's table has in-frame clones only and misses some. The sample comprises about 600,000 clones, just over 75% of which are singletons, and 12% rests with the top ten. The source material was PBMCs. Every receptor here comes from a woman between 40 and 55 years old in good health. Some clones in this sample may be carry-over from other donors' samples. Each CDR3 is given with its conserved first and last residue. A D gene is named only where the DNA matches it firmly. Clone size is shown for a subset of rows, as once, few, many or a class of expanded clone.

CASSPGQGTEAFF	TGTGCCAGCTCCCCGGGACAGGGCACTGAAGCTTTCTTT	TRBV18	many	TRBD1	TRBJ1-1	13
CASRLGASGNTIYF	TGTGCCAGCAGGCTTGGAGCATCTGGAAACACCATATATTTT	TRBV2	many	NA	TRBJ1-3	14
CASSDEGRVYF	TGTGCCAGCAGCGATGAGGGACGGGTGTACTTC	TRBV7-9	NA	NA	TRBJ2-7	11
CASSFRRGTGELFF	TGTGCCAGCAGCTTCCGACGGGGCACCGGGGAGCTGTTTTTT	TRBV11-2	NA	NA	TRBJ2-2	14
CASSLEASGTEAFF	TGCGCCAGCAGCCTTGAGGCCTCCGGCACTGAAGCTTTCTTT	TRBV5-1	NA	NA	TRBJ1-1	14
CASSSQTSGRALGFF	TGTGCCAGCAGCTCCCAGACTAGCGGGAGGGCCTTAGGGTTCTTC	TRBV11-2	NA	TRBD2	TRBJ2-1	15
CASSEASPEEETQYF	TGTGCCAGCAGTGAAGCGAGTCCGGAAGAAGAGACCCAGTACTTC	TRBV2	NA	NA	TRBJ2-5	15
CASSPNRVNTEAFF	TGTGCCAGCAGCCCGAACAGGGTGAACACTGAAGCTTTCTTT	TRBV14	once	NA	TRBJ1-1	14
CASSEMQGLYNEQFF	TGTGCCAGCAGTGAAATGCAGGGGCTATACAATGAGCAGTTCTTC	TRBV2	once	NA	TRBJ2-1	15
CASSLVVEGETQYF	TGCGCCAGCAGCTTGGTTGTGGAGGGAGAGACCCAGTACTTC	TRBV5-1	NA	NA	TRBJ2-5	14
CASSERAEANYGYTF	TGTGCCAGCAGTGAGAGGGCAGAAGCTAACTATGGCTACACCTTC	TRBV6-4	NA	NA	TRBJ1-2	15
CASSSAGVHNEQFF	TGTGCCAGCAGCTCAGCGGGAGTTCACAATGAGCAGTTCTTC	TRBV7-3	few	TRBD2	TRBJ2-1	14
CASSTGTTEYNEQFF	TGTGCCAGCAGCACCGGGACTACCGAATACAATGAGCAGTTCTTC	TRBV7-2	NA	TRBD2	TRBJ2-1	15
CASSLDRGNSRETQYF	TGTGCCAGCAGCTTAGACAGGGGGAATTCCAGGGAGACCCAGTACTTC	TRBV7-9	NA	TRBD1	TRBJ2-5	16
CASSLTGSNEQYF	TGCGCCAGCAGCTTGACGGGGTCCAACGAGCAGTACTTC	TRBV5-1	NA	NA	TRBJ2-7	13
CASSAGLAGLQETQYF	TGTGCCAGCAGCGCGGGACTAGCGGGGCTCCAAGAGACCCAGTACTTC	TRBV5-4	NA	TRBD2	TRBJ2-5	16
CASSLRTSGGSSYNEQFF	TGCGCCAGCAGCCTCCGGACTAGCGGGGGAAGCTCCTACAATGAGCAGTTCTTC	TRBV4-3	once	TRBD2	TRBJ2-1	18
CASSYSIGTALETQYF	TGTGCCAGCAGTTACTCGATTGGGACGGCACTAGAGACCCAGTACTTC	TRBV6-6	NA	NA	TRBJ2-5	16
CASSVWTGGVGPETQYF	TGTGCCAGCAGCGTCTGGACAGGGGGCGTCGGTCCGGAGACCCAGTACTTC	TRBV9	NA	TRBD1	TRBJ2-5	17
CASSLRDIYGYTF	TGTGCCAGCAGCCTCCGGGACATCTATGGCTACACCTTC	TRBV5-5	NA	NA	TRBJ1-2	13
CASSLGTSGIPYNEQFF	TGTGCCAGCAGCTTAGGGACTAGCGGGATTCCCTACAATGAGCAGTTCTTC	TRBV7-9	NA	TRBD2	TRBJ2-1	17
CASSPGTSGRRSYNEQFF	TGTGCCAGCAGCCCCGGGACTAGCGGGCGTCGCTCCTACAATGAGCAGTTCTTC	TRBV7-9	few	TRBD2	TRBJ2-1	18